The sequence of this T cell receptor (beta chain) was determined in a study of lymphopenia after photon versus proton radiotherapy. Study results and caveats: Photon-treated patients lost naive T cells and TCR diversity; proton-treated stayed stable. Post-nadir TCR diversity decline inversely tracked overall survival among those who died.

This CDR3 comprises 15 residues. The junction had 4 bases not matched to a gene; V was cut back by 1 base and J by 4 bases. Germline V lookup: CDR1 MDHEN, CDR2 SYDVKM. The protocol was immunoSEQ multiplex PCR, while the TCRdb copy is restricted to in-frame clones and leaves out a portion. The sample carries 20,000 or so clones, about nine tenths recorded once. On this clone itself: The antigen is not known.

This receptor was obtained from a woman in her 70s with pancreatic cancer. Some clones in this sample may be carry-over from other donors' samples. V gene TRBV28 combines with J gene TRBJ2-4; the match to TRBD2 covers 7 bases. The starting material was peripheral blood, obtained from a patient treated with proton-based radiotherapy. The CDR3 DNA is TGTGCCAGCAGTTTATTTGGGAGGGGTAAAAACATTCAGTACTTC. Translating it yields CASSLFGRGKNIQYF. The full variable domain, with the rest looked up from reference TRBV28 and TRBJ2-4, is DVKVTQSSRYLVKRTGEKVFLECVQDMDHENMFWYRQDPGLGLRLIYFSYDVKMKEKGDIPEGYSVSREKKERFSLILESASTNQTSMYLCASSLFGRGKNIQYFGAGTRLSVL.